This TCR beta chain was identified in a study of response to subunit inactivated influenza vaccine. Whole-study results and caveats: It was the authors' suggestion that each seasonal influenza vaccination recruits few new T cells.

TCRdb re-called the RT-PCR reads with MiXCR, one entry per CDR3 protein. This sample has about half a million distinct CDR3 sequences, with 11% found just once. For this clonotype: Its antigen is currently unknown.

Trimming stripped 10 bases from V and 7 bases from J, with 14 bases between. Germline V CDR1 and CDR2: MNHEY, SVGAGI. This CDR3 spans 11 amino acids. The V and J genes are TRBV6-5 and TRBJ2-7; D is tentatively TRBD1 or TRBD2 (5 bases each). This TCR came from a man aged 45-65 years who received an inactivated influenza vaccine. The sequenced sample was PBMCs from blood, obtained 40 to 50 days after vaccination. The CDR3 bases are TGTGCCACCTCCGTGGGGGTTGAGCAGTACTTC. It specifies CATSVGVEQYF.